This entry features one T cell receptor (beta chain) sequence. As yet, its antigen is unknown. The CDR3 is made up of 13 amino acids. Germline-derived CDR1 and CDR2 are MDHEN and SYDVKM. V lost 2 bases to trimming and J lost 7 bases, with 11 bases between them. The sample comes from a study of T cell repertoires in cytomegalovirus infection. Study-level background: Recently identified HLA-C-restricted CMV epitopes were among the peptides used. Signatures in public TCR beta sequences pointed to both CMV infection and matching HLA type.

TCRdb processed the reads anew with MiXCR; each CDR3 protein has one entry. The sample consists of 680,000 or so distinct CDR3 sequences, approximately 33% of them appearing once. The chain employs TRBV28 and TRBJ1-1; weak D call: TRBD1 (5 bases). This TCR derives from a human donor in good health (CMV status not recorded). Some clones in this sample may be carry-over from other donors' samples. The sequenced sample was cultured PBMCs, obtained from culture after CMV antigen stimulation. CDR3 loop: CASSLRGVGEAFF. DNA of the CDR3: TGTGCCAGCAGTTTAAGAGGGGTCGGTGAAGCTTTCTTT.